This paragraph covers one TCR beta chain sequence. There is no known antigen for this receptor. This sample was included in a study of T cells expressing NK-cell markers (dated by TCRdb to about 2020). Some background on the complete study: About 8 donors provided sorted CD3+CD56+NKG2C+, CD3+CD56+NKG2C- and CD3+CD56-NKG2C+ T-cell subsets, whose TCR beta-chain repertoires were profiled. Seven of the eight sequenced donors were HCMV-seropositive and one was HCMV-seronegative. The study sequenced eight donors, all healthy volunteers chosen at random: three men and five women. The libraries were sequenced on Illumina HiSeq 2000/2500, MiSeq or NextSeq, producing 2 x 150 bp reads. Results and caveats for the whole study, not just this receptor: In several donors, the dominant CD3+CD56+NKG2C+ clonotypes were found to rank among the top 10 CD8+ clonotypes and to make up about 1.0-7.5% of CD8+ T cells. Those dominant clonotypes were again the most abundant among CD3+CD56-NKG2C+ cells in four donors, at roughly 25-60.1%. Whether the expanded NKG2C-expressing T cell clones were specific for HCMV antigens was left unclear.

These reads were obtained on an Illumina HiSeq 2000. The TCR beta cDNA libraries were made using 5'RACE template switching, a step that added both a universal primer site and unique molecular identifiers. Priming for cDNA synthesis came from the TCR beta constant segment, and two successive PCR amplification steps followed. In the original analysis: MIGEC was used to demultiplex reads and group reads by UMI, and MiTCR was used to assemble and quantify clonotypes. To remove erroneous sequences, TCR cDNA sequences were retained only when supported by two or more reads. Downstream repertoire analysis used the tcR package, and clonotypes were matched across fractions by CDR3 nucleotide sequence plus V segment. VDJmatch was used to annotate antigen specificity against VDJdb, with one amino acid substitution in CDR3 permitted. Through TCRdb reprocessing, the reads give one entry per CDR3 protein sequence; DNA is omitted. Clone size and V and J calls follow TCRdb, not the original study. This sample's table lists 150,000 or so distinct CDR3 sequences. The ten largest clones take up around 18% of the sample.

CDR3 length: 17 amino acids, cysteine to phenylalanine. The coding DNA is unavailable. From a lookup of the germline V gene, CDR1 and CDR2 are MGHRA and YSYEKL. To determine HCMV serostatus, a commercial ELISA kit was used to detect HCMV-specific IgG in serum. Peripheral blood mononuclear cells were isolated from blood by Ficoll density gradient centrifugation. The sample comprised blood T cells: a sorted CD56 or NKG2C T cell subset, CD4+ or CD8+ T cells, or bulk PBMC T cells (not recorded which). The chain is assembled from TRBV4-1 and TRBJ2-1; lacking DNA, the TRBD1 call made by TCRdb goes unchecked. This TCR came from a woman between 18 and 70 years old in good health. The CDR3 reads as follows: CASSHPVDRDRNNEQFF.